Shown below are 20 T cell receptor beta chains from a single sample sequenced in a study. TCRdb re-analysed the 5' RACE reads in MiXCR, keeping a single row per CDR3 protein. The table includes 50,000 to 65,000 distinct CDR3 sequences, roughly 30% detected once. The sequenced sample was tumor-infiltrating memory CD4+ T cells sorted from the breast tumor. The subset denotes: memory CD4+ T cells, CD4+CD45RO+CD25-. The source is a female donor with breast cancer.

This clonotype was recorded a few times. The rearrangement uses TRBV10-2 and TRBJ2-1; 13 bases line up with TRBD2. Trimming removed 8 bases from V and 6 bases from J; junction bases left unmatched: 7. From germline, CDR1 is WSHSY and CDR2 SAAADI. CDR3 length equals 15 residues. CDR3 residues: CASSRLAGGSNEQFF. CDR3 in DNA: TGCGCCAGCTCAAGACTAGCGGGAGGTTCCAATGAGCAGTTCTTC.

This clonotype was detected only a few times. The chain employs TRBV20-1 and TRBJ1-5, with a possible D match to TRBD1 (5 bases). V was trimmed by 7 bases and J by 7 bases, leaving 23 bases between them. This CDR3 has 15 residues. Germline-derived CDR1 and CDR2 are DFQATT and SNEGSKA (reference sequence). CDR3 in DNA: TGCAGTGTTCGGGGCGGGTTAGGATCGGGGCAGCCCCAGCATTTT. This sequence encodes CSVRGGLGSGQPQHF.

This clonotype appeared once. A read error may explain this, as a much larger clone is one base away. This rearrangement joins TRBV6-5 to TRBJ2-1, with 7 bases fitting TRBD1. Unmatched junction bases numbered 14, after V lost 4 bases and J lost 2 bases. Germline V gene data show CDR1 as MNHEY and CDR2 as SVGAGI. The length of the CDR3 is 18 residues. Here the CDR3 reads CASSSIKQGTDPYNEQFF. The CDR3 nucleotides read TGTGCCAGCAGTTCCATCAAACAAGGGACAGACCCCTACAATGAGCAGTTCTTC.

This clonotype was picked up a small number of times. This chain links TRBV7-2 with TRBJ1-3; D not certain. The germline CDR1 and CDR2 sequences are SGHTA and FQGNSA. This CDR3 is 16 amino acids long. Trimming removed 1 base from V and 4 bases from J, with 14 bases in between. CDR3 bases: TGTGCCAGCAGCTTAGTTGCCTCGGCATACGGAAACACCATATATTTT. It codes for CASSLVASAYGNTIYF.

This clonotype occurred a few times. The chain employs TRBV20-1 and TRBJ1-2, with 10 bases matching TRBD1. After removal of 4 bases from V and 6 bases from J, the junction contained 8 bases not matched to a gene. The germline V gene encodes CDR1 DFQATT and CDR2 SNEGSKA (reference sequence). The length of the CDR3 is 14 residues. Written as DNA, the CDR3 is TGCAGTGCTAAGGACGGGACAGGGGCCCATGGCTACACCTTC. Protein product: CSAKDGTGAHGYTF.

With respect to this clonotype: A much larger clone sits a single nucleotide away, making a read error possible. The chain combines TRBV6-1 with TRBJ2-7; 9 bases are shared with TRBD1. The CDR3 totals 13 residues. V lost 6 bases, J lost 5 bases, and 5 bases stayed unmatched. Germline lookup yields CDR1 MNHNS and CDR2 SASEGT. Here the CDR3 DNA reads TGTGCCAGCAGCAACAGGGGGCCCCACGAGCAGTACTTC. It translates to CASSNRGPHEQYF.

This clonotype occurred many times. The J gene is TRBJ1-1, the V gene TRBV7-8; no clear D gene. Germline lookup yields CDR1 SGHVS and CDR2 FQNEAQ. The CDR3 sequence is 14 residues long. The V end was cut by 5 bases, the J end by 1 base, with 11 bases between. CDR3 amino acids: CASSGLRQNTEAFF. For the CDR3, the DNA is TGTGCCAGCAGCGGGCTTCGGCAGAACACTGAAGCTTTCTTT. The variable domain in full, with the rest retrieved from reference TRBV7-8 and TRBJ1-1, is GAGVSQSPRYKVAKRGQDVALRCDPISGHVSLFWYQQALGQGPEFLTYFQNEAQLDKSGLPSDRFFAERPEGSVSTLKIQRTQQEDSAVYLCASSGLRQNTEAFFGQGTRLTVV.

This clonotype was seen a handful of times. V is TRBV4-2 and J is TRBJ1-2; a possible D gene is TRBD1 (6 bases). The germline CDR1 and CDR2 sequences are LGHNA and YNFKEQ. The CDR3 contains 14 residues. V dropped 4 bases and J dropped 8 bases, with 17 bases sitting between them. The CDR3 spells CASSRVGGRFGYTF. The CDR3 coding sequence is TGTGCCAGCAGCCGCGTTGGGGGGCGGTTCGGCTACACCTTC.

This clonotype was counted only a few times. This chain connects TRBV9 to TRBJ1-3; D remains ambiguous. Germline V CDR1 and CDR2: SGDLS, YYNGEE. Trimming shortened V by 0 bases and J by 0 bases, and 10 bases separated the two germline ends. This CDR3 has 16 residues. This CDR3 is CASSVGPGGSGNTIYF. The DNA of the CDR3 is TGTGCCAGCAGCGTAGGACCAGGAGGCTCTGGAAACACCATATATTTT. Based on the CDR3 plus reference TRBV9 and TRBJ1-3, the full variable domain is DSGVTQTPKHLITATGQRVTLRCSPRSGDLSVYWYQQSLDQGLQFLIQYYNGEERAKGNILERFSAQQFPDLHSELNLSSLELGDSALYFCASSVGPGGSGNTIYFGEGSWLTVV.

This clonotype appeared a few times. The gene calls are TRBV12-3 or TRBV12-4 and TRBJ1-6; D ambiguous. The V and J ends lost 7 bases and 6 bases respectively, with 13 bases between them. This CDR3 comprises 14 residues. DNA for the CDR3: TGTGCCAGCAAAGACGTCGGGCGTAATTCACCCCTCCACTTT. Its protein product is CASKDVGRNSPLHF.

V gene TRBV20-1 combines with J gene TRBJ2-1, with a possible D match to TRBD2 (5 bases). The germline gives CDR1 DFQATT, CDR2 SNEGSKA (reference sequence). The CDR3 runs to 16 residues. The V end lost 3 bases, the J end lost 0 bases, and 15 bases lay between the germline ends. As DNA, the CDR3 is TGCAGTGCTAGTGGCCGCGGGCCCAGCTCCTACAATGAGCAGTTCTTC. Amino acids: CSASGRGPSSYNEQFF.

The table lists this clonotype with a few counts. The chain is built from TRBV28 and TRBJ2-7; D might be TRBD1 (5 bases). Trimming stripped 3 bases from V and 4 bases from J, with 13 bases between. Germline V gene sequence: CDR1 MDHEN, CDR2 SYDVKM. CDR3 length: 14 amino acids. The CDR3 nucleotides read TGTGCCAGCAGTTTGTTTGCAGGGCGATACGAGCAGTACTTC. Protein sequence: CASSLFAGRYEQYF. Based on the CDR3 plus reference TRBV28 and TRBJ2-7, the full variable domain is DVKVTQSSRYLVKRTGEKVFLECVQDMDHENMFWYRQDPGLGLRLIYFSYDVKMKEKGDIPEGYSVSREKKERFSLILESASTNQTSMYLCASSLFAGRYEQYFGPGTRLTVT.

The genes are TRBV2 and TRBJ2-5, with D unresolved. The length of the CDR3 is 12 residues. Germline CDR1 and CDR2: SNHLY and FYNNEI. The germline V and J ends were trimmed by 2 bases and 3 bases, with 4 bases remaining between them. DNA for the CDR3: TGTGCCAGCAGTGAAACGGAAGAGACCCAGTACTTC. It specifies CASSETEETQYF.

The chain has TRBV2 and TRBJ1-1; no reliable D call. This CDR3 region has 13 residues. Germline lookup yields CDR1 SNHLY and CDR2 FYNNEI. The V gene lost 7 bases and the J gene lost 3 bases, with 12 bases spanning the gap. The CDR3 DNA reads as TGTGCCAGCACTCCCACAGATTACACTGAAGCTTTCTTT. Translation gives CASTPTDYTEAFF.

The chain carries TRBV4-2 and TRBJ1-2; TRBD1 matches 10 bases. V gave up 4 bases and J gave up 6 bases; unmatched junction bases: 14. This CDR3 region has 17 residues. The germline gives CDR1 LGHNA, CDR2 YNFKEQ. CDR3 in amino acids: CASSRVGQGNFGDGYTF. CDR3 DNA: TGTGCCAGCAGCCGAGTGGGACAGGGGAATTTTGGAGATGGCTACACCTTC.

The chain has TRBV7-2 and TRBJ2-6; 11 bases agree with TRBD2. The CDR3 runs to 20 residues. Losses at the gene ends were 3 bases for V and 3 bases for J; bases not matched to a gene: 13. Germline V gene lookup returns CDR1 SGHTA and CDR2 FQGNSA. In DNA form, the CDR3 reads TGTGCCAGCAGCTTTAGCGGGAGGGCCTATCTCTCGCGTGGGGCCAACGTCCTGACTTTC. Translation: CASSFSGRAYLSRGANVLTF.

The genes are TRBV28 and TRBJ1-1; D not resolved. Germline V gives CDR1 MDHEN, CDR2 SYDVKM. V was trimmed by 2 bases and J by 4 bases, leaving 14 bases between them. There are 15 residues in the CDR3. This CDR3 reads CASSLMSGLGTEAFF. As DNA, the CDR3 is TGTGCCAGCAGTTTAATGTCTGGGCTTGGCACTGAAGCTTTCTTT.

This clonotype was observed a handful of times. This rearrangement joins TRBV4-3 to TRBJ1-2; tentative D call: TRBD1 (5 bases). V lost 0 bases, J lost 0 bases, and 17 bases lay in between. The V gene's germline CDR1 is LGHNA and CDR2 YSLEER. This CDR3 is built from 18 residues. The CDR3 reads CASSQDRGATPTNYGYTF. The CDR3 region has the DNA TGCGCCAGCAGCCAAGATCGGGGCGCCACACCGACTAACTATGGCTACACCTTC.

This clonotype came up a few times. The genes are TRBV29-1 and TRBJ2-5, with D possibly matching TRBD1 (6 bases). CDR1 SQVTM and CDR2 ANQGSEA come from the germline V gene. This CDR3 region has 13 residues. Trimming shortened V by 2 bases and J by 7 bases, and 14 bases separated the two germline ends. The DNA of the CDR3 is TGCAGCGTTGAAATTGGGGGCGCGGGGACCCAGTACTTC. Protein sequence: CSVEIGGAGTQYF.

About this clonotype itself: A junction boundary mismatches the germline segment, possibly from a read error. The rearrangement uses TRBV5-1 and TRBJ1-3; D is uncertain. The CDR3 has 17 residues. The V gene's germline CDR1 is SGHRS and CDR2 YFSETQ. The CDR3 bases are TGCGCCAGCAGCTTGGAGGGCAGGAGTCACTCTGGAGACACCATATATTTT. The encoded protein is CASSLEGRSHSGDTIYF.